The 32 T cell receptor beta chains below come from one sample, sequenced in a study of CD8+CD57+ T cells in acquired aplastic anemia. TCR beta VDJ combinations and CDR3 sequences were profiled from genomic DNA. TCRdb analysed the reads with MiXCR anew, one entry per CDR3 protein. The sample lists fewer than 300,000 distinct CDR3 sequences; about 80% were seen once. By flow cytometry, patients selected for sequencing had shown an expansion of CD8+CD57+ cells. Specimen: sorted CD4+, CD8+, or CD8+CD57+ T cells (not recorded which) from PBMCs. These TCRs come from a human donor with aplastic anemia.

The V gene is TRBV2, the J gene TRBJ2-1; no clear D gene. The germline V gene has CDR1 SNHLY and CDR2 FYNNEI. This CDR3 is built from 16 residues. The germline V and J ends were trimmed by 6 bases and 8 bases, with 23 bases remaining between them. The CDR3: CASSLQRSGETHEQFF. Here the CDR3 DNA reads TGTGCCAGCAGCTTACAAAGAAGTGGCGAGACGCATGAGCAGTTCTTC.

A note on this clonotype: In this CDR3 the conserved last residue, phenylalanine or tryptophan, is missing, so a read error is likely. No DNA is shown, since the ends of the CDR3 on it are uncertain; the CDR3 is the one TCRdb lists. The chain has TRBV2 and TRBJ2-3; TRBD2 is taken as the D call from the table, unchecked against the DNA. Ends included, the CDR3 has 14 residues. CDR1 SNHLY and CDR2 FYNNEI come from the germline V gene. The CDR3 here is CASSVSSGRDTHDL.

The V and J genes are TRBV7-8 and TRBJ2-1; TRBD2 matches at 9 bases. Trimming cost V 3 bases and J 13 bases; bases outside gene matches: 16. This CDR3 has 16 residues. CDR1 and CDR2 (germline): SGHVS, FQNEAQ. The CDR3 loop is CASSLQRSGGIDGQFF. The DNA of the CDR3 is TGTGCCAGCAGCTTGCAAAGAAGCGGGGGGATAGATGGCCAGTTCTTC.

The gene calls are TRBV7-9 and TRBJ2-5; TRBD2 aligns across 9 bases. Trimming at V came to 3 bases and at J to 11 bases, leaving 13 bases not matched to a gene. The germline CDR1 and CDR2 sequences are SEHNR and FQNEAQ (reference sequence). The CDR3 is 15 residues long. In nucleotides, the CDR3 is TGTGCCAGCAGCTTTCAAAGAAGCGGGGGGAGCAATCAGTACTTC. It codes for CASSFQRSGGSNQYF.

V is TRBV2 and J is TRBJ1-6; 7 bases are a match to TRBD1. The CDR3 has 14 amino acids. Germline values: CDR1 SNHLY, CDR2 FYNNEI. V shed 7 bases, J shed 5 bases, and the junction held 5 bases outside the gene matches. The CDR3 region has the DNA TGTGCCAGCACCGGGACAGCCAATAATTCACCCCTCCACTTT. This gives the protein CASTGTANNSPLHF.

This clonotype was counted between two and nine times. A much larger clone sits a single nucleotide away, making a read error possible. The genes are TRBV5-6 and TRBJ2-3; D is ambiguous. Germline V gives CDR1 SGHDT, CDR2 YYEEEE. Trimming took off 4 bases at V and 4 bases at J, with 10 bases between the two ends. The CDR3 totals 13 residues. CDR3 sequence (DNA): TGTGCCAGCAGCGTGGAGAGCGCAGATACGCAGTATTTT. Translation gives CASSVESADTQYF.

The chain couples TRBV2 to TRBJ2-7; 7 nucleotides agree with TRBD2. Trimming took 6 bases from V and 12 from J; bases not matched to a gene: 20. This CDR3 is built from 15 residues. CDR1 and CDR2 (germline): SNHLY, FYNNEI. For the CDR3, the DNA is TGTGCCAGCAGCGGGGTGGGGGGGGATAACACTGAAGCGTACTTC. This sequence encodes CASSGVGGDNTEAYF.

J is TRBJ1-1 and V is TRBV15, with 7 bases aligning to TRBD1. Germline V gives CDR1 LNHNV, CDR2 YYDKDF (reference sequence). V was clipped by 1 base and J by 2 bases; unmatched bases: 16. The CDR3 spans 19 residues. As DNA, the CDR3 is TGTGCCACCAGCAGAGCCCACCATAGGACCGGACAGGTAAACACTGAAGCTTTCTTT. Translation: CATSRAHHRTGQVNTEAFF.

There are a few counts of this clonotype. This likely comes from a read error, as the CDR3 has no conserved phenylalanine or tryptophan at its end. The limits of the CDR3 on the DNA are not certain, so only TCRdb's listed CDR3 is given. The rearrangement links TRBV24-1 to TRBJ2-5; the D call of TRBD2 is as the table states it, not checked on the DNA. The CDR3 sequence runs 9 residues, both termini included. Germline-derived CDR1 and CDR2 are KGHDR and SFDVKD. CDR3 in amino acids: CATSVRLAG.

For this clonotype: At one of its ends the junction is not consistent with the germline gene, which may arise from a read error. The gene calls are TRBV19 and TRBJ1-5, with D uncertain. CDR3 length: 17 residues. The germline V gene has CDR1 LNHDA and CDR2 SQIVND (reference sequence). The CDR3, as DNA: TGTGTCAGTAGTATAGATCAGCTAAAATATAGCAATCAGCCCCAGCATTTT. Translation gives CVSSIDQLKYSNQPQHF.

In the case of this clonotype: As the CDR3 is not closed by the conserved phenylalanine or tryptophan, this likely results from a read error. No DNA is shown, since the ends of the CDR3 on it are uncertain; the CDR3 is the one TCRdb lists. The rearrangement uses TRBV9 and TRBJ2-3. The CDR3 spans 13 amino acids, including both terminal residues. Germline V CDR1 and CDR2: SGDLS, YYNGEE. CDR3: CASGGAGVVKYFV.

This clonotype was recorded at least ten times. The J gene is TRBJ1-6, the V gene TRBV7-9; a possible D gene is TRBD1 (5 bases). Germline V gene lookup returns CDR1 SEHNR and CDR2 FQNEAQ (reference sequence). V dropped 1 base and J dropped 5 bases, with 9 bases sitting between them. The CDR3 extends over 15 amino acids. For the CDR3, the DNA is TGTGCCAGCAGCTTAGTGCAGGGAAATAATTCACCCCTCCACTTT. Protein sequence: CASSLVQGNNSPLHF.

Details on this clonotype: The conserved final phenylalanine or tryptophan is absent from the CDR3, which likely points to a read error. Because the CDR3's place on the DNA is in doubt, the DNA is left out and the CDR3 is given as listed by TCRdb. J is TRBJ1-2 and V is TRBV2; TRBD1 is the table's D call, not checked against the DNA. In germline, CDR1 is SNHLY, CDR2 FYNNEI. The CDR3 is made up of 15 amino acids, end residues included. CDR3 region: CASTYRDDDEQYFRP.

J is TRBJ2-7 and V is TRBV2, with 7 bases fitting TRBD1. The CDR3 covers 15 residues. V dropped 3 bases and J dropped 13; count of bases not matched to a gene: 18. Germline V CDR1 and CDR2: SNHLY, FYNNEI. The CDR3 loop is CASSDWTGVPHEFYF. In nucleotides, the CDR3 is TGTGCCAGCAGTGACTGGACAGGAGTCCCGCACGAGTTTTACTTC.

This chain links TRBV7-2 with TRBJ1-2, with D possibly TRBD1 on 5 matching bases. V lost 1 base, J lost 14 bases, and 23 bases lay in between. The length of the CDR3 is 15 residues. Germline loops: CDR1 SGHTA, CDR2 FQGNSA. CDR3 residues: CASSLDLAGNYESTF. CDR3 nucleotides: TGTGCCAGCAGCTTAGATCTGGCAGGGAACTATGAATCTACCTTC.

V gene TRBV7-3 combines with J gene TRBJ2-7, with D perhaps given as TRBD1 or TRBD2 (5 bases each). The V end lost 3 bases, the J end lost 2 bases, and 23 bases lay between the germline ends. The CDR3 consists of 18 residues. The germline V gene has CDR1 SGHTA and CDR2 FQGTGA. The CDR3 DNA is TGTGCCAGCAGCTTTCATGCAGACGGGGCAGCCCTTCCCTACGAGCAGTACGTC. Amino acids: CASSFHADGAALPYEQYV.

In this sample, this clonotype turned up once. The chain has TRBV11-1 and TRBJ1-1; possibly TRBD1 for D (5 bases). V was trimmed by 5 bases and J by 1 base, leaving 14 bases between them. Germline V CDR1 and CDR2: SGHAT, FQDESV (reference sequence). This CDR3 spans 15 amino acids. CDR3 loop: CASSQDEGRNTEAFF. In nucleotides, the CDR3 is TGTGCCAGCAGCCAAGACGAGGGACGGAACACTGAAGCTTTCTTT.

The chain combines TRBV7-9 with TRBJ1-1; D is perhaps TRBD1 (5 bases). Between the trimmed V and J ends, which lost 5 bases and 14 bases, there was a span of 27 bases. The length of the CDR3 is 15 residues. Germline loops: CDR1 SEHNR, CDR2 FQNEAQ (reference sequence). CDR3 in amino acids: CASSPAGGGYGYTFF. For the CDR3, the DNA is TGTGCCAGCAGCCCTGCGGGGGGTGGTTATGGCTACACCTTCTTT.

The rearrangement joins TRBV2 to TRBJ2-7, with 7 bases matching TRBD2. Germline lookup yields CDR1 SNHLY and CDR2 FYNNEI. This CDR3 is 14 amino acids long. The CDR3 is CATSDGGVNYQHYV. The CDR3 DNA follows: TGTGCCACCAGCGATGGGGGGGTAAATTACCAGCACTACGTC.

In regard to this clonotype: One end of the junction is discordant with germline, which a read error may explain. The chain is built from TRBV7-9 and TRBJ1-6, with a weak D call TRBD1 (5 bases). This CDR3 has 14 residues. CDR1 is SEHNR and CDR2 is FQNEAQ in the germline V gene (reference sequence). The CDR3 loop is CASSLGGWGRTDAF. CDR3 bases: TGTGCCAGCAGCTTAGGGGGGTGGGGGAGGACTGACGCCTTT.

Worth noting for this clonotype: One junction end disagrees with the germline gene, perhaps due to a read error. The V call is TRBV7-9, the J call TRBJ2-3; possible D gene TRBD2, 7 bases. The length of the CDR3 is 13 residues. Germline assignment: CDR1 SEHNR and CDR2 FQNEAQ (reference sequence). The DNA for the CDR3 is TGTGCCAGCAGCGAGGGGGGGGCAGAGACGCCCCATTTT. Amino acid sequence: CASSEGGAETPHF.

The rearrangement joins TRBV5-6 to TRBJ1-2; D not resolved. The CDR3 runs to 15 residues. The germline gives CDR1 SGHDT, CDR2 YYEEEE. Trimming removed 0 bases at V and 1 base at J, with 10 bases between. The CDR3 nucleotides read TGTGCCAGCAGCTTGGGGGCGGACGATAACTATGGCTACACCTTC. Amino acid sequence: CASSLGADDNYGYTF.

The CDR3 loop is CASGLAGTVQYFAFF. Here the CDR3 DNA reads TGTGCCAGCGGATTAGCTGGGACCGTGCAGTACTTCGCTTTCTTT. The chain employs TRBV9 and TRBJ1-1; possibly TRBD1 for D (5 bases). This CDR3 is 15 amino acids long. Germline CDR1 and CDR2: SGDLS and YYNGEE. V lost 7 bases to trimming and J lost 11 bases, with 27 bases between them.

The rearrangement joins TRBV11-3 to TRBJ2-5, with a tentative D call TRBD1 (5 bases). The ends were cut back, 5 bases at V and 3 bases at J, with 13 bases in the middle. The CDR3 consists of 14 residues. Germline loops: CDR1 SGHNT, CDR2 YENEEA. The CDR3 loop reads CASSRAGKEETQYF. CDR3 coding DNA: TGTGCCAGCAGCAGAGCAGGGAAGGAAGAGACCCAGTACTTC.

The rearrangement uses TRBV24-1 and TRBJ1-3, with a tentative D call TRBD1 (5 bases). The CDR3 is 16 residues long. Germline loops: CDR1 KGHDR, CDR2 SFDVKD. Trimming stripped 8 bases from V and 0 bases from J, with 16 bases between. As DNA, the CDR3 is TGTGCCACCAACTGGACATGGAACTACTCTGGAAACACCATATATTTT. Translated, it gives CATNWTWNYSGNTIYF.

The chain carries TRBV9 and TRBJ1-4; D remains unclear. V shed 3 bases and J shed 7 bases, with 7 bases lying between them. This CDR3 comprises 12 residues. The germline gives CDR1 SGDLS, CDR2 YYNGEE. The DNA of the CDR3 is TGTGCCAGCAGCGATACGGGTGAAAAACTGTTTTTT. Protein product: CASSDTGEKLFF.

This clonotype was found once. The chain joins TRBV9 to TRBJ2-1; a weak D match, TRBD2 (6 bases). V lost 8 bases and J 13 bases, leaving 28 bases between the germline ends. The germline V gene has CDR1 SGDLS and CDR2 YYNGEE. This CDR3 is 15 amino acids long. CDR3 sequence: CASSGTGNSPNFQFF. CDR3 DNA: TGTGCCAGTAGTGGGACTGGGAATTCTCCCAATTTCCAGTTCTTC.

The gene calls are TRBV24-1 and TRBJ2-3, with D possibly being TRBD1 (5 bases). This CDR3 has 13 amino acids. Trimming took 7 bases from V and 6 from J, leaving 13 bases between them. Per the germline V gene, CDR1 is KGHDR and CDR2 is SFDVKD. The CDR3 sequence is CATRSSQGDTQYF. In DNA form, the CDR3 reads TGTGCCACCAGATCCAGTCAGGGTGATACGCAGTATTTT.

With regard to this clonotype: The junction and the germline gene differ at one end; a read error may be behind it. The chain recombines TRBV7-9 with TRBJ2-7, with D possibly TRBD1 on 5 matching bases. The CDR3 length is 13 residues. Germline V gene lookup returns CDR1 SEHNR and CDR2 FQNEAQ (reference sequence). CDR3 region: CASSLDRPYEQYF. For the CDR3, the DNA is TGTGCCAGCAGTTTAGACAGACCCTACGAGCAGTACTTC. The variable domain in full, completed from reference TRBV7-9 and TRBJ2-7, reads DTGVSQNPRHKITKRGQNVTFRCDPISEHNRLYWYRQTLGQGPEFLTYFQNEAQLEKSRLLSDRFSAERPKGSFSTLEIQRTEQGDSAMYLCASSLDRPYEQYFGPGTRLTVT.

On this clonotype: One junction end disagrees with the germline gene, perhaps due to a read error. This chain links TRBV12-3 or TRBV12-4 with TRBJ2-3; D is perhaps TRBD1 (5 bases). This CDR3 region has 14 residues. The CDR3: CASSLADIDYEQYF. CDR3 coding DNA: TGTGCCAGCAGTTTAGCGGACATCGATTACGAGCAGTACTTT.

This chain links TRBV7-2 with TRBJ1-2, with 10 nucleotides matching TRBD1. This CDR3 has 16 residues. CDR1 and CDR2 (germline): SGHTA, FQGNSA. The J segment lost 10 bases and the V segment lost 3 bases, leaving 14 bases of the junction unmatched. The CDR3 DNA sequence: TGTGCCAGCAGCTTGACAGGGGGCGCCGACTATGACGACTACACCTTC. Amino acid sequence: CASSLTGGADYDDYTF.

The chain employs TRBV19 and TRBJ2-1; no reliable D call. In germline, CDR1 is LNHDA, CDR2 SQIVND (reference sequence). The CDR3 covers 15 residues. V shed 6 bases and J shed 8 bases, with 20 bases lying between them. DNA for the CDR3: TGTGCCAGTAGCCAACCAAGTGGCGCTAGGGATGAGCAGTTCTTC. Translated, it gives CASSQPSGARDEQFF.